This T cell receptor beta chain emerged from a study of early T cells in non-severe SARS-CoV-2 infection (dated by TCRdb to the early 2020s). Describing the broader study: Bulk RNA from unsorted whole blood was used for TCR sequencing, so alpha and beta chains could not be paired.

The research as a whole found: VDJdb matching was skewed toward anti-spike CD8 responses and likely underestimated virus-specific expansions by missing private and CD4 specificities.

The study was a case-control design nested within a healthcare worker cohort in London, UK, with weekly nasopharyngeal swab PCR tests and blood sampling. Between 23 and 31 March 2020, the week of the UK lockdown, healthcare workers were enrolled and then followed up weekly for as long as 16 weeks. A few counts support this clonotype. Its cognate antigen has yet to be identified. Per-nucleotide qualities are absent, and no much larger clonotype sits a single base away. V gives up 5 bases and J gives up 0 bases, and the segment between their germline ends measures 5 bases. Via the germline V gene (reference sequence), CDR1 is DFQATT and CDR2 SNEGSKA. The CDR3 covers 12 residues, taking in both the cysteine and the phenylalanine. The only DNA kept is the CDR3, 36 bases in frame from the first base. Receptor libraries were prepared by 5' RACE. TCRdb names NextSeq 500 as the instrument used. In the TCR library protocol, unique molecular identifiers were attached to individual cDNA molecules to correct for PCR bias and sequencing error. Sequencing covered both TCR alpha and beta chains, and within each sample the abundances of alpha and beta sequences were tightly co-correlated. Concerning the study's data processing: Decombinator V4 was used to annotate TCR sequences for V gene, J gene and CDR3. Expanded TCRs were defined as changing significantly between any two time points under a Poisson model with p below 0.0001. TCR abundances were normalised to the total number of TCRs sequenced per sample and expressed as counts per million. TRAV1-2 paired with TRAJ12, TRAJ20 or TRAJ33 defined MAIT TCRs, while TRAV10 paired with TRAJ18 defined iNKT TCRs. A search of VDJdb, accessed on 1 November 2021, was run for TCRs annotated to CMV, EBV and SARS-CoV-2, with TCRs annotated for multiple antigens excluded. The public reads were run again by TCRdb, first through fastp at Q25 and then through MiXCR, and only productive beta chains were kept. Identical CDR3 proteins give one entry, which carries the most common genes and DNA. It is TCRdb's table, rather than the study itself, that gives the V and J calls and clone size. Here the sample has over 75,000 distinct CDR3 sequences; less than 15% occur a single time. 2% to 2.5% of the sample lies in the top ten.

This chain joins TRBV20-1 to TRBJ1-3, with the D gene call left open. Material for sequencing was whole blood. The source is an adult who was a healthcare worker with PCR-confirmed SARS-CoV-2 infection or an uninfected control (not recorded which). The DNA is TGCAGTGCTGAGCTCTCTGGAAACACCATATATTTT. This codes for CSAELSGNTIYF.